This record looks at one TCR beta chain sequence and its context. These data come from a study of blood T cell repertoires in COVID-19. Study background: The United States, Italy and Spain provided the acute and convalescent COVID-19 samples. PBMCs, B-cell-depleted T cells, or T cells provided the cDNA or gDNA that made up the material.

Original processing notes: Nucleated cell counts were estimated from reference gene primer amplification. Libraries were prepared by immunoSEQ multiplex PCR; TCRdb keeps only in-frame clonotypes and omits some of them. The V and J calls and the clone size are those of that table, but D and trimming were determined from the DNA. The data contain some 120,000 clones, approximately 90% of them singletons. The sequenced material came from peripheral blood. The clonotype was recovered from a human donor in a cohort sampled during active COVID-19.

CDR3 loop: CASSLDRGVGAKNIQYF. CDR3 in DNA: TGTGCCAGCAGCTTAGATCGGGGGGTCGGCGCCAAAAACATTCAGTACTTC. The J gene is TRBJ2-4, the V gene TRBV11-3, with 7 bases lining up with TRBD2. V was pared by 0 bases and J by 1 base, with 6 bases of the junction left unmatched. Germline-derived CDR1 and CDR2 are SGHNT and YENEEA. The CDR3 is made up of 17 amino acids.